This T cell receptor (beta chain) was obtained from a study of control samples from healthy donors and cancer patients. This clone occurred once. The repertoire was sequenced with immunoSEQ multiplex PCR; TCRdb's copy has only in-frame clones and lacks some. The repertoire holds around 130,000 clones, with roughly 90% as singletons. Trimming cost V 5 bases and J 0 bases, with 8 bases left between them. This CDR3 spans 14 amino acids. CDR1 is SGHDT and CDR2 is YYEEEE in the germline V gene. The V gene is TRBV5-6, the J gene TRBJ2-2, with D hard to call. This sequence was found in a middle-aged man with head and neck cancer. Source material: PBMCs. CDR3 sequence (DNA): TGTGCCAGCAGGGGGTGGGCGAACACCGGGGAGCTGTTTTTT. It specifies CASRGWANTGELFF.